This entry concerns a single T cell receptor beta chain. This CDR3 has 14 residues. V lost 4 bases, J lost 2 bases, and 13 bases lay in between. In germline, CDR1 is SQVTM, CDR2 ANQGSEA. These data are taken from a study of blood T cell repertoires in COVID-19. About the study: The United States, Italy and Spain supplied acute and convalescent COVID-19 samples. Nucleic acid was either cDNA or gDNA, and it came from T cells, B-cell-depleted T cells, or PBMCs.

Per the study methods: Researchers report that nucleated cell counts were estimated from reference gene primer amplification. Profiling relied on immunoSEQ multiplex PCR, and the TCRdb table lists in-frame clones only, not all of them. V, J and clone size reflect that table, while D and trimming were determined from the DNA. This sample has fewer than 300,000 clones; around 86% occur once, and the top ten carry over 2.5%. J is TRBJ2-3 and V is TRBV29-1, with D perhaps matching TRBD2 (7 bases). Material for sequencing was peripheral blood. The sequence was collected from a woman aged 55-70 years with active or convalescent COVID-19. The CDR3 nucleotides are TGCAGCGTTGCCTTAGGGGGGGACACAGATACGCAGTATTTT. Translated, it gives CSVALGGDTDTQYF.